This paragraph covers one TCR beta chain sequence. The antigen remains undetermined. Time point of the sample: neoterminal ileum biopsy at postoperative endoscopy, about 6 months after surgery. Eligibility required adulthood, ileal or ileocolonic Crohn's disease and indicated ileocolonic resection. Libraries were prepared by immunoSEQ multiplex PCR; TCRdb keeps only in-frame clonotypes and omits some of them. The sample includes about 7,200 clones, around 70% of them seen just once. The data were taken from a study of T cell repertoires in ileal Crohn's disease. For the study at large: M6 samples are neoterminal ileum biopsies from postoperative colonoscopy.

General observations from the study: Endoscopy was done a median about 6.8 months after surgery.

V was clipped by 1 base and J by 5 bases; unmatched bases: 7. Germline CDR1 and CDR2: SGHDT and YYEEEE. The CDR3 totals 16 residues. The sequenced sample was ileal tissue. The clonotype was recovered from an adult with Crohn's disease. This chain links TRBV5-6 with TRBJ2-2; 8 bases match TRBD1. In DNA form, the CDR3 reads TGTGCCAGCAGCTTGCCCCAGGGGGCGTTGACCGGGGAGCTGTTTTTT. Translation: CASSLPQGALTGELFF. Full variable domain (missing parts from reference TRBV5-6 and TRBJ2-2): DAGVTQSPTHLIKTRGQQVTLRCSPKSGHDTVSWYQQALGQGPQFIFQYYEEEERQRGNFPDRFSGHQFPNYSSELNVNALLLGDSALYLCASSLPQGALTGELFFGEGSRLTVL.